The clone carrying this T cell receptor (beta chain) was counted ten times or more. What it binds is not known. TCRdb re-called the reads with MiXCR, one entry per CDR3 protein. The sample includes roughly 500,000 distinct CDR3 sequences, 16% seen only once; the top ten take 20% to 30%. This entry belongs to a study of T cell repertoires in cytomegalovirus infection. Study-wide context: Shared public TCR beta signatures pointed to both CMV infection and a matching HLA type.

J was trimmed by 6 bases and V by 6 bases; bases with no gene match: 2. This CDR3 spans 12 amino acids. Germline CDR1 reads SEHNR; CDR2 reads FQNEAQ (reference sequence). General observations from the study: HLA-C-restricted CMV clonotypes gave the most frequent clonotype in two of eight donors. Accumulated public TCR beta family frequency recognized individuals carrying CMV together with the relevant HLA.

The origin of this receptor is a human donor in good health (CMV status not recorded). Some clones in this sample may be carry-over from other donors' samples. V gene TRBV7-9 combines with J gene TRBJ2-1; TRBD1 agrees at 7 bases. Sequencing used CD8+ T cells from PBMCs. The CDR3 DNA reads TGTGCCAGCAGTTCAGGGGGCAATGAGCAGTTCTTC. Its protein is CASSSGGNEQFF.